This TCR beta chain was found in a study of Ad26.COV2.S vaccination and SARS-CoV-2 variants. Study-level information: Within the COV1001 Ad26.COV2.S trial arm, the donor was enrolled. Study-wide findings and caveats: Non-spike TCR breadth did not differ much between vaccine and placebo recipients. Marked by substantial breadth, spike-specific CD8+ and CD4+ T cell responses were reportedly seen after vaccination.

Regarding treatment: 19 received Ad26.COV2.S at low or high dose, single or two shots; 5 received placebo; per-sample allocation not given. Day 63 following the first vaccine or placebo injection was when the samples were taken. Assay: immunoSEQ multiplex PCR; the TCRdb copy retains only in-frame clones and omits some. The table shows approximately 480,000 clones, with roughly nine tenths occurring only once. With regard to this clone: Its antigen is as yet unknown.

The CDR3 is 15 residues long. Losses at the gene ends were 4 bases for V and 6 bases for J; bases not matched to a gene: 9. The germline CDR1 and CDR2 sequences are SGDLS and YYNGEE. The sequence was obtained from a person between 18 and 65 years old who received the Ad26.COV2.S COVID-19 vaccine or a placebo. The specimen was peripheral blood, collected in a trial of Ad26.COV2.S vaccine versus placebo. The chain carries TRBV9 and TRBJ2-1, with 8 bases lining up with TRBD2. CDR3 protein: CASSTGLAGFNEQFF. The CDR3 nucleotides are TGTGCCAGCAGCACAGGACTAGCTGGTTTCAATGAGCAGTTCTTC.